The source of this T cell receptor gamma chain is a study of gamma-delta T cells after stem cell transplantation. TCRdb re-analyzed the RT-PCR reads via CATT. The table records approximately 3,700 gamma-chain clones, 4.9% of them present only once. Germline V gene data show CDR1 as GITISATS and CDR2 as ISYDGTV (reference sequence). This CDR3 is 18 amino acids long. The ends lost 0 bases at V and 6 bases at J; junction bases unmatched: 8. By proportion, this clone is medium-sized. The chain combines TRGV9 with TRGJP. Sequences were obtained from gamma-delta T cells. This receptor was obtained from a human donor. It is not recorded whose cells these are; they may come from a transplant donor. The CDR3 spells CALWEVREGELGKKIKVF. The DNA for the CDR3 is TGTGCCTTGTGGGAGGTGCGGGAAGGAGAGTTGGGCAAAAAAATCAAGGTATTT.